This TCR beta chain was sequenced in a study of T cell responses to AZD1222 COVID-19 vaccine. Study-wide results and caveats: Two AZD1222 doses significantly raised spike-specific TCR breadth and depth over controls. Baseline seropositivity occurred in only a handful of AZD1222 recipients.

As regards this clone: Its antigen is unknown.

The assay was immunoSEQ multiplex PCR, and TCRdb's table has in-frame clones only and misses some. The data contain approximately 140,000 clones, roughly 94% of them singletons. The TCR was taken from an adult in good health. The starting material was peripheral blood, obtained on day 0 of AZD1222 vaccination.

Written as DNA, the CDR3 is TGTGCCAGCAGTGGTTCGGTACCGGGGCAAACTGAAGCTTTCTTT. Translating gives CASSGSVPGQTEAFF. The chain is built from TRBV25-1 and TRBJ1-1; weak D call: TRBD1 (5 bases). The CDR3 totals 15 residues. Germline lookup yields CDR1 MGHDK and CDR2 SYGVNS. Between the trimmed V and J ends, which lost 4 bases and 5 bases, there was a span of 17 bases.